The 15 T cell receptor beta chains listed next were all sequenced from one sample in a study of cytomegalovirus exposure and HLA in healthy donors. A multiplex PCR was run with 60 Vbeta primers and 13 Jbeta primers. Here immunoSEQ multiplex PCR was the method, and the copy in TCRdb shows in-frame clones only, minus some. The repertoire holds around 220,000 clones, 65% to 75% seen once, with 1.8% in the top ten. Source material: PBMCs. The receptors were gathered from a woman in her 30s in good health and CMV-seronegative.

This clone has only a few counts. The rearrangement uses TRBV27 and TRBJ2-1; 16 bases map to TRBD2. Looked up from germline, CDR1 is MNHEY and CDR2 is SMNVEV (reference sequence). Trimming cost V 5 bases and J 9 bases; bases outside gene matches: 4. There are 15 residues in the CDR3. The chain's CDR3 is CASSPGTSGRGEQFF. The CDR3 bases are TGTGCCAGCAGTCCTGGGACTAGCGGGAGGGGTGAGCAGTTCTTC.

To note about this clone: A read error is likely here: a far larger clone is one base away. This rearrangement joins TRBV4-2 to TRBJ1-1; the match to TRBD1 covers 10 bases. Germline assignment: CDR1 LGHNA and CDR2 YNFKEQ. Trimming at V came to 5 bases and at J to 1 base, leaving 1 base not matched to a gene. This CDR3 has 14 amino acids. CDR3 protein: CASSWDRGNTEAFF. The DNA of the CDR3 is TGTGCCAGCAGCTGGGACAGGGGGAACACTGAAGCTTTCTTT.

The chain recombines TRBV4-2 with TRBJ2-7; TRBD1 might be the D (6 bases). Trimming pared 0 bases from V and 3 bases from J, leaving 9 bases between. Germline-derived CDR1 and CDR2 are LGHNA and YNFKEQ. This CDR3 is 14 amino acids long. CDR3: CASSQDLQGYEQYF. The CDR3, as DNA: TGTGCCAGCAGCCAAGACTTACAGGGCTACGAGCAGTACTTC.

This clone was detected only a few times. In DNA form, the CDR3 reads TGTGCCAGCAGACCGGACAGGGGTAATTCACCCCTCCACTTT. Amino acids: CASRPDRGNSPLHF. V and J are TRBV16 and TRBJ1-6, with 9 bases identical to TRBD1. V was pared by 6 bases and J by 6 bases, with 3 bases of the junction left unmatched. The CDR3 is 14 residues long. Germline V gives CDR1 KGHSY, CDR2 FQNENV.

V usage is TRBV9 and J usage is TRBJ2-1, with D maybe TRBD1 (5 bases). Germline CDR1 and CDR2: SGDLS and YYNGEE. V was shortened by 4 bases and J by 8 bases, with 10 bases between the two germline ends. CDR3 length: 12 residues. This CDR3 is CASSPPGYEQFF. CDR3 nucleotides: TGTGCCAGCAGCCCCCCAGGGTATGAGCAGTTCTTC.

The rearrangement uses TRBV5-4 and TRBJ2-2; 10 bases are a match to TRBD2. Germline-derived CDR1 and CDR2 are SGHNT and YYREEE (reference sequence). V was clipped by 1 base and J by 4 bases; unmatched bases: 10. This CDR3 has 18 residues. The CDR3 DNA sequence: TGTGCCAGCAGCTTGCCTAGCGGGGGACTCGGGGGCACCGGGGAGCTGTTTTTT. It translates to CASSLPSGGLGGTGELFF. Based on the CDR3 plus reference TRBV5-4 and TRBJ2-2, the full variable domain is ETGVTQSPTHLIKTRGQQVTLRCSSQSGHNTVSWYQQALGQGPQFIFQYYREEENGRGNFPPRFSGLQFPNYSSELNVNALELDDSALYLCASSLPSGGLGGTGELFFGEGSRLTVL.

For this clone: Other nucleotide sequences from this sample produce the same CDR3. J is TRBJ2-3 and V is TRBV6-1, with TRBD2 matching over 9 bases. J was trimmed by 1 base and V by 1 base; bases with no gene match: 3. The CDR3 extends over 16 amino acids. CDR1 MNHNS and CDR2 SASEGT come from the germline V gene. DNA of the CDR3: TGTGCCAGCAGTGAAGTAGCGGGGGTGGGCACAGATACGCAGTATTTT. This translates into CASSEVAGVGTDTQYF.

V gene TRBV9 combines with J gene TRBJ1-1, with unresolved D. Trimming removed 3 bases from V and 1 base from J, with 10 bases in between. Germline-derived CDR1 and CDR2 are SGDLS and YYNGEE. The CDR3 has 14 residues. CDR3 bases: TGTGCCAGCAGCGCCGGACTGTCGAACACTGAAGCTTTCTTT. Translated: CASSAGLSNTEAFF.

CDR3 sequence reads: CASSWDRDNEQFF. In DNA form, the CDR3 reads TGTGCCAGCAGTTGGGACAGGGACAATGAGCAGTTCTTC. The chain uses TRBV6-6 and TRBJ2-1, with TRBD1 matching 9 bases. CDR3 length: 13 residues. The trim removed 4 bases at V and 5 bases at J, leaving 0 bases unmatched. From germline, CDR1 is MNHNY and CDR2 SVGAGI (reference sequence).

The chain carries TRBV5-5 and TRBJ2-3; perhaps TRBD2 as D (5 bases). With 10 bases removed from V and 1 base from J, the gap between germline ends came to 16 bases. Germline lookup yields CDR1 SGHKS and CDR2 YYEKEE (reference sequence). The CDR3 runs to 14 residues. In DNA form, the CDR3 reads TGTGCCTGTGCCTATCGGGATCGCACAGATACGCAGTATTTT. It translates to CACAYRDRTDTQYF.

Here the CDR3 reads CASSSNTDTQYF. The CDR3 DNA sequence: TGTGCCAGCAGCTCCAATACAGATACGCAGTATTTT. The V and J genes are TRBV7-8 and TRBJ2-3; D is unresolved. In germline, CDR1 is SGHVS, CDR2 FQNEAQ. This CDR3 comprises 12 residues. V lost 4 bases to trimming and J lost 3 bases, with 5 bases between them.

V is TRBV6-5 and J is TRBJ2-1; 9 nucleotides agree with TRBD2. Germline V CDR1 and CDR2: MNHEY, SVGAGI. The V gene end was trimmed by 0 bases and the J gene end by 14 bases; junction bases not matched to a gene: 8. This CDR3 is 14 amino acids long. For the CDR3, the DNA is TGTGCCAGCAGTTACTCCCCTCGACTAGCGGCAGAGTTCTTC. Protein: CASSYSPRLAAEFF.

The rearrangement uses TRBV11-3 and TRBJ1-1, with 7 bases fitting TRBD1. CDR3 length: 16 residues. Germline lookup yields CDR1 SGHNT and CDR2 YENEEA. J lost 3 bases, V lost 5 bases, and 12 bases had no gene match. This CDR3 reads CASSHHSTGTDTEAFF. The CDR3 nucleotides read TGTGCCAGCAGCCACCACTCGACAGGGACGGACACTGAAGCTTTCTTT.

This chain connects TRBV7-6 to TRBJ2-7, with TRBD2 identical over 10 bases. Germline values: CDR1 SGHVS, CDR2 FNYEAQ. The CDR3 spans 17 residues. The V and J ends lost 5 bases and 1 base, in that order; junction bases with no gene match: 11. The CDR3 region has the DNA TGTGCCAGCAGCCATACCGTACCTAGCGGGGGTTCCTACGAGCAGTACTTC. Residues: CASSHTVPSGGSYEQYF.

The V call is TRBV7-8, the J call TRBJ1-1; tentatively, D is TRBD1 (6 bases). The ends were cut back, 5 bases at V and 0 bases at J, with 16 bases in the middle. The CDR3 is 16 residues long. Germline V gives CDR1 SGHVS, CDR2 FQNEAQ. CDR3 in DNA: TGTGCCAGCAGCACATCAGGGGAATCGGTGAACACTGAAGCTTTCTTT. Translated: CASSTSGESVNTEAFF.